Below are 2 T cell receptor beta chains sequenced from a single sample in a study of cytomegalovirus exposure and HLA in healthy donors. The PCR employed 60 Vbeta primers together with 13 Jbeta primers. The assay was immunoSEQ multiplex PCR, and TCRdb's table has in-frame clones only and misses some. The sample yields roughly 140,000 clones, more than 75% seen once. Sequenced input: PBMCs. Every receptor here comes from a female donor in good health and CMV-seronegative.

This clone was seen a few times. The chain joins TRBV6-5 to TRBJ2-1; 8 bases agree with TRBD2. The CDR3 extends over 14 amino acids. In germline, CDR1 is MNHEY, CDR2 SVGAGI. Trimming cost V 2 bases and J 7 bases; bases outside gene matches: 4. CDR3 coding DNA: TGTGCCAGCAGTTACCGAGCGGGAGTTAATGAGCAGTTCTTC. Its protein product is CASSYRAGVNEQFF.

J is TRBJ2-5 and V is TRBV6-5, with D tentatively TRBD1 (6 bases). The CDR3 contains 14 residues. V lost 2 bases, J lost 2 bases, and 9 bases lay in between. Germline loops: CDR1 MNHEY, CDR2 SVGAGI. CDR3 coding DNA: TGTGCCAGCAGTTACCAAGGACAGCAAGAGACCCAGTACTTC. Translating it yields CASSYQGQQETQYF.